The 7 T cell receptor beta chains given below trace back to one sample, sequenced in a study of blood T cell repertoires in COVID-19. Clones were sequenced by immunoSEQ multiplex PCR, and TCRdb holds only the in-frame ones, with some missing. Seen here are 250,000 or so clones, less than 95% observed once, and the top ten hold less than 3.5%. The sample consisted of PBMCs or T cells enriched from blood (not recorded which). The receptors were sampled from a man aged 40-55 years who had been exposed to COVID-19.

The CDR3 DNA reads as TGCGCCAGCAGCCAAGAGTTGGACAGGGGGCAAGAGACCCAGTACTTC. It translates to CASSQELDRGQETQYF. The chain carries TRBV4-3 and TRBJ2-5; 10 nucleotides align to TRBD1. The CDR3 spans 16 residues. Germline CDR1 is LGHNA and CDR2 is YSLEER. J was trimmed by 2 bases and V by 0 bases; bases with no gene match: 3.

The chain joins TRBV21-1 to TRBJ2-4; TRBD2 is the table's D call, not checked against the DNA. TRBV21-1 is a recognized pseudogene. The CDR3 runs to 15 residues. The CDR3 here is CASSRTILAKNIQYF. CDR3 nucleotides: TGTGCCAGCAGCCGCACGATACTAGCCAAAAACATTCAGTACTTC.

As concerns this clone: Different DNA sequences within this sample yield the same CDR3. The chain uses TRBV2 and TRBJ2-3; D may be TRBD2 (5 bases). The CDR3 length is 13 residues. Trimming removed 6 bases from V and 3 bases from J, with 10 bases in between. In germline, CDR1 is SNHLY, CDR2 FYNNEI. CDR3 bases: TGTGCCAGCAGAGGACTGGCTACAGATACGCAGTATTTT. Translation: CASRGLATDTQYF.

This chain joins TRBV19 and TRBJ2-7, with D maybe TRBD2 (7 bases). The CDR3 has 14 residues. V lost 4 bases and J 3 bases, leaving 13 bases between the germline ends. CDR1 and CDR2 (germline): LNHDA, SQIVND (reference sequence). The CDR3 region has the DNA TGTGCCAGTAGTAAAGGGGGGGATCTCTACGAGCAGTACTTC. Amino acid sequence: CASSKGGDLYEQYF.

J is TRBJ1-2 and V is TRBV13, with a tentative D call TRBD1 (6 bases). The length of the CDR3 is 14 residues. Between the trimmed V and J ends, which lost 5 bases and 5 bases, there was a span of 15 bases. CDR1 is PRHDT and CDR2 is FYEKMQ in the germline V gene (reference sequence). The CDR3 sequence: CASSIRGGSYGYTF. The CDR3 DNA is TGTGCCAGCAGCATTAGAGGGGGAAGTTATGGCTACACCTTC.

The rearrangement links TRBV11-3 to TRBJ2-2; D is ambiguous. There are 17 residues in the CDR3. Germline V gives CDR1 SGHNT, CDR2 YENEEA. Deletions cut 0 bases from V and 2 bases from J, with 13 bases between. CDR3 DNA: TGTGCCAGCAGCTTAGATCTCGTGGCTTCTAACACCGGGGAGCTGTTTTTT. It yields the protein CASSLDLVASNTGELFF.

This clone was observed once. The chain recombines TRBV7-3 with TRBJ2-3; 8 nucleotides match TRBD2. The V gene end was trimmed by 4 bases and the J gene end by 4 bases; junction bases not matched to a gene: 4. Germline CDR1 reads SGHTA; CDR2 reads FQGTGA. There are 14 residues in the CDR3. The CDR3 here is CASSSAGGSDTQYF. The CDR3 DNA follows: TGTGCCAGCAGCTCTGCGGGAGGTTCAGATACGCAGTATTTT.